These T cell receptor beta chains were read from a single sample in a study of CD8 T cells in Susac syndrome. TCRdb reprocessed the immunoSEQ multiplex PCR reads with MiXCR, giving one entry per CDR3 protein. The sample holds 130,000 or so distinct CDR3 sequences; roughly 95% are singletons and the top ten take over 0.12%. The sequencing sample was made of CD4+ T cells from PBMCs. The receptors come from a human donor with Susac syndrome. The CDR3 runs from the conserved cysteine through the conserved F or W. Fields, in order: J gene, V gene, D gene, clone size, CDR3 length, CDR3 DNA, CDR3 protein. A D gene is named only where the DNA matches it firmly. Clone size is given for some rows only: seen once, a few or many times, or a class if the clone is expanded.

j_call: TRBJ2-7; v_call: TRBV30; d_call: NA; clone_size: once; cdr3_length: 14; cdr3_nt: TGTGCCTGGAGTGTATCGGGGGTTAAGTACGAGCAGTACTTC; cdr3_aa: CAWSVSGVKYEQYF
j_call: TRBJ2-1; v_call: TRBV7-3; d_call: NA; clone_size: NA; cdr3_length: 14; cdr3_nt: TGTGCCAGCAGCTTTCTAGGATCCTACAATGAGCAGTTCTTC; cdr3_aa: CASSFLGSYNEQFF
j_call: TRBJ2-5; v_call: TRBV20-1; d_call: TRBD1; clone_size: NA; cdr3_length: 16; cdr3_nt: TGCAGTGCCGAACCTACCATGGACAGGTTGGCAGAGACCCAGTACTTC; cdr3_aa: CSAEPTMDRLAETQYF
j_call: TRBJ1-2; v_call: TRBV28; d_call: TRBD1; clone_size: NA; cdr3_length: 15; cdr3_nt: TGTGCCAGCAGTTCCGCCGGACAGGGAGGTTATGGCTACACCTTC; cdr3_aa: CASSSAGQGGYGYTF
j_call: TRBJ2-7; v_call: TRBV30; d_call: NA; clone_size: NA; cdr3_length: 12; cdr3_nt: TGTGCCTGGAGTAGCCAGGACAACGAGCAGTACTTC; cdr3_aa: CAWSSQDNEQYF
j_call: TRBJ2-7; v_call: TRBV12-3/TRBV12-4; d_call: NA; clone_size: NA; cdr3_length: 12; cdr3_nt: TGTGCCAGCAGCAAAGGGAGCCACGAGCAGTACTTC; cdr3_aa: CASSKGSHEQYF
j_call: TRBJ1-1; v_call: TRBV5-4; d_call: TRBD1; clone_size: NA; cdr3_length: 14; cdr3_nt: TGTGCCAGCAGCTTAAGGGACAGGGTGACTGAAGCTTTCTTT; cdr3_aa: CASSLRDRVTEAFF
j_call: TRBJ2-3; v_call: TRBV2; d_call: NA; clone_size: NA; cdr3_length: 14; cdr3_nt: TGTGCCAGCGGAGCCGGGACAAGCACAGATACGCAGTATTTT; cdr3_aa: CASGAGTSTDTQYF
j_call: TRBJ2-4; v_call: TRBV27; d_call: NA; clone_size: NA; cdr3_length: 16; cdr3_nt: TGTGCCAGCAGCCCTTATAGTAGCGGTCCCAAAAACATTCAGTACTTC; cdr3_aa: CASSPYSSGPKNIQYF
j_call: TRBJ2-1; v_call: TRBV3-1; d_call: NA; clone_size: NA; cdr3_length: 14; cdr3_nt: TGTGCCAGCAGCCAAGGTCGAGCTAGCGTTGAGCAGTTCTTC; cdr3_aa: CASSQGRASVEQFF
j_call: TRBJ1-2; v_call: TRBV30; d_call: NA; clone_size: NA; cdr3_length: 14; cdr3_nt: TGTGCCTGGAGTGTACGGGTTGCTAACTATGGCTACACCTTC; cdr3_aa: CAWSVRVANYGYTF
j_call: TRBJ1-5; v_call: TRBV20-1; d_call: NA; clone_size: once; cdr3_length: 15; cdr3_nt: TGCAGTGCTAGAGATAGGGGACAAGCCTTAGGGCCCCAGCATTTT; cdr3_aa: CSARDRGQALGPQHF
j_call: TRBJ1-2; v_call: TRBV20-1; d_call: NA; clone_size: NA; cdr3_length: 12; cdr3_nt: TGCAGTGCTAGTCGGCGGCTCGACGGCTACACCTTC; cdr3_aa: CSASRRLDGYTF
j_call: TRBJ1-5; v_call: TRBV7-3; d_call: TRBD1; clone_size: once; cdr3_length: 17; cdr3_nt: TGTTCCAGCACCCGCAAGGGACAGAGGAATAGCAATCAGCCCCAGCATTTT; cdr3_aa: CSSTRKGQRNSNQPQHF
j_call: TRBJ1-5; v_call: TRBV18; d_call: TRBD1; clone_size: NA; cdr3_length: 15; cdr3_nt: TGTGCCAGCTCACCACAGGGGGCCAACGGGCAGCCCCAGCATTTT; cdr3_aa: CASSPQGANGQPQHF
j_call: TRBJ2-1; v_call: TRBV12-3/TRBV12-4; d_call: NA; clone_size: NA; cdr3_length: 11; cdr3_nt: TGTGCCAGCAGTTTACACAATGAGCAGTTCTTC; cdr3_aa: CASSLHNEQFF
j_call: TRBJ1-1; v_call: TRBV29-1; d_call: TRBD1; clone_size: NA; cdr3_length: 14; cdr3_nt: TGCAGCGCCCGATATCGGACAGGGGTCACTGAAGCTTTCTTT; cdr3_aa: CSARYRTGVTEAFF
j_call: TRBJ2-7; v_call: TRBV27; d_call: NA; clone_size: NA; cdr3_length: 14; cdr3_nt: TGTGCCAGCAGTTTATGGCGGGGGCCCTACGAGCAGTACTTC; cdr3_aa: CASSLWRGPYEQYF
j_call: TRBJ1-1; v_call: TRBV9; d_call: NA; clone_size: NA; cdr3_length: 15; cdr3_nt: TGTGCCAGCAGCGTAGAGAGTTACGCGAACACTGAAGCTTTCTTT; cdr3_aa: CASSVESYANTEAFF
j_call: TRBJ2-7; v_call: TRBV7-9; d_call: NA; clone_size: NA; cdr3_length: 16; cdr3_nt: TGTGCCAGCAGCCGACTGAAAGACGGCGGGACCTACGAGCAGTACTTC; cdr3_aa: CASSRLKDGGTYEQYF
j_call: TRBJ2-7; v_call: TRBV14; d_call: TRBD2; clone_size: once; cdr3_length: 17; cdr3_nt: TGTGCCAGCAGCCAAGAGGGCCCAAGCGGGAGGAACGACGAGCAGTACTTC; cdr3_aa: CASSQEGPSGRNDEQYF
j_call: TRBJ1-1; v_call: TRBV5-1; d_call: NA; clone_size: NA; cdr3_length: 14; cdr3_nt: TGCGCCAGCAGCCCAGCGGGGGGTCGGACTGAAGCTTTCTTT; cdr3_aa: CASSPAGGRTEAFF
j_call: TRBJ2-1; v_call: TRBV30; d_call: TRBD2; clone_size: NA; cdr3_length: 17; cdr3_nt: TGTGCCTGGAGTGTACGGACTAGCGGGAGGGATCCCAGTGAGCAGTTCTTC; cdr3_aa: CAWSVRTSGRDPSEQFF
j_call: TRBJ1-2; v_call: TRBV5-1; d_call: TRBD1; clone_size: NA; cdr3_length: 18; cdr3_nt: TGCGCCAGCAGCCAGGGACAGACGAGTGGGATTTCTAACTATGGCTACACCTTC; cdr3_aa: CASSQGQTSGISNYGYTF
j_call: TRBJ2-5; v_call: TRBV30; d_call: NA; clone_size: once; cdr3_length: 13; cdr3_nt: TGTGCCTGGAGTGTTTTGGACCAAGAGACCCAGTACTTC; cdr3_aa: CAWSVLDQETQYF
j_call: TRBJ1-2; v_call: TRBV5-6; d_call: NA; clone_size: NA; cdr3_length: 14; cdr3_nt: TGTGCCAGCAGCTCTGGGACGGACAGCTATGGCTACACCTTC; cdr3_aa: CASSSGTDSYGYTF
j_call: TRBJ2-7; v_call: TRBV30; d_call: TRBD2; clone_size: NA; cdr3_length: 15; cdr3_nt: TGTGCCTGGAGTGGGACTAGCGGGAGTAACTACGAGCAGTACTTC; cdr3_aa: CAWSGTSGSNYEQYF
j_call: TRBJ2-4; v_call: TRBV18; d_call: NA; clone_size: NA; cdr3_length: 15; cdr3_nt: TGTGCCAGCTCACGTGGGACACTAGCCAAAAACATTCAGTACTTC; cdr3_aa: CASSRGTLAKNIQYF
j_call: TRBJ2-1; v_call: TRBV30; d_call: NA; clone_size: NA; cdr3_length: 15; cdr3_nt: TGTGCCTGGAGTGAACAGGTCACCTCCGGGAATGAGCAGTTCTTC; cdr3_aa: CAWSEQVTSGNEQFF
j_call: TRBJ1-1; v_call: TRBV29-1; d_call: TRBD1; clone_size: NA; cdr3_length: 13; cdr3_nt: TGCAGCGTTGCCAGGGACAGGAACACTGAAGCTTTCTTT; cdr3_aa: CSVARDRNTEAFF
j_call: TRBJ2-2; v_call: TRBV9; d_call: TRBD2; clone_size: NA; cdr3_length: 17; cdr3_nt: TGTGCCAGCAGCACGAGTAGCGGGAGGGGGGCCGGCGGGGAGCTGTTTTTT; cdr3_aa: CASSTSSGRGAGGELFF
j_call: TRBJ1-3; v_call: TRBV6-5; d_call: TRBD1; clone_size: NA; cdr3_length: 17; cdr3_nt: TGTGCCAGCAGTTACTCGAGTTACAGGGGGCCTGGAAACACCATATATTTT; cdr3_aa: CASSYSSYRGPGNTIYF
j_call: TRBJ1-4; v_call: TRBV12-3/TRBV12-4; d_call: NA; clone_size: NA; cdr3_length: 15; cdr3_nt: TGTGCCAGCAGTAACACAGGGATCGGAAATGAAAAACTGTTTTTT; cdr3_aa: CASSNTGIGNEKLFF
j_call: TRBJ2-7; v_call: TRBV20-1; d_call: TRBD2; clone_size: NA; cdr3_length: 17; cdr3_nt: TGCAGTGCTACCGGGACTAGCGGGGTCCCCATAGCCTACGAGCAGTACTTC; cdr3_aa: CSATGTSGVPIAYEQYF
j_call: TRBJ2-7; v_call: TRBV28; d_call: NA; clone_size: NA; cdr3_length: 15; cdr3_nt: TGTGCCAGCAGTCCCCCGACAGGTACCTCCTACGAGCAGTACTTC; cdr3_aa: CASSPPTGTSYEQYF
j_call: TRBJ1-2; v_call: TRBV29-1; d_call: TRBD1; clone_size: NA; cdr3_length: 13; cdr3_nt: TGCAGCGTCGACGGGACAGGTTGGAGCGGCTACACCTTC; cdr3_aa: CSVDGTGWSGYTF
j_call: TRBJ2-1; v_call: TRBV6-6; d_call: NA; clone_size: few; cdr3_length: 14; cdr3_nt: TGTGCCAGCAGTTCTCGCAGCTCCTACAATGAGCAGTTCTTC; cdr3_aa: CASSSRSSYNEQFF
j_call: TRBJ2-1; v_call: TRBV20-1; d_call: TRBD2; clone_size: NA; cdr3_length: 16; cdr3_nt: TGCAGTGCTAGAGATCTCCTAGCGGGAGTCTACAATGAGCAGTTCTTC; cdr3_aa: CSARDLLAGVYNEQFF
j_call: TRBJ1-1; v_call: TRBV4-2; d_call: NA; clone_size: NA; cdr3_length: 16; cdr3_nt: TGTGCCAGCAGCCAAGGAACGAGAGTGAGGAACACTGAAGCTTTCTTT; cdr3_aa: CASSQGTRVRNTEAFF
j_call: TRBJ1-1; v_call: TRBV12-3/TRBV12-4; d_call: NA; clone_size: NA; cdr3_length: 13; cdr3_nt: TGTGCCATCCGCCGCAGCATGAACACTGAAGCTTTCTTT; cdr3_aa: CAIRRSMNTEAFF
j_call: TRBJ2-5; v_call: TRBV5-1; d_call: NA; clone_size: NA; cdr3_length: 14; cdr3_nt: TGCGCCAGCAGCTTCCAGACAGACCAAGAGACCCAGTACTTC; cdr3_aa: CASSFQTDQETQYF
j_call: TRBJ2-3; v_call: TRBV5-1; d_call: TRBD2; clone_size: NA; cdr3_length: 13; cdr3_nt: TGCGCCAGCAAAGCGGGACGGGCAGATACGCAGTATTTT; cdr3_aa: CASKAGRADTQYF